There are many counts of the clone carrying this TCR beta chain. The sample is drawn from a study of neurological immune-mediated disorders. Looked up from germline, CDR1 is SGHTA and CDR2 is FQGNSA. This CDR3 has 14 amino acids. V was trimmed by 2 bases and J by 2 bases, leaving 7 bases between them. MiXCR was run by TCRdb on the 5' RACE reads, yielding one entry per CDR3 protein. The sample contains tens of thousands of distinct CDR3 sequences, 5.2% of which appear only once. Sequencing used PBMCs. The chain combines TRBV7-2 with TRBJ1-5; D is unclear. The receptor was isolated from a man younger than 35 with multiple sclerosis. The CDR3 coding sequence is TGTGCCAGCAGCTTATCCGGGGGCAATCAGCCCCAGCATTTT. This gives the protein CASSLSGGNQPQHF.